This T cell receptor (beta chain) was identified in a study of cytomegalovirus exposure and HLA in healthy donors (dated by TCRdb to the late 2010s). Regarding the study in general: According to an earlier analysis of 587 of the donors, about 180 million T cells yielded 90 million to 130 million unique TCR beta sequences and more than 250 Gb of sequence data. The study combined high-throughput TCR immunosequencing, statistical association of individual TCRs with disease status, and machine learning to predict cytomegalovirus infection status. The study aimed to test whether signatures of past pathogen exposure could be identified by cataloging public T cell receptors. The study profiled the T cell repertoires of about 640 subjects by immunosequencing and related them to cytomegalovirus serostatus. Among 398 genotyped donors of the cohort, an average of roughly 240,000 unique TCR beta nucleotide sequences were sequenced per donor, roughly a sixth of them non-productive. The number of typed donors differed by locus: roughly 629-630 for A, B, C, DRB1 and DQB1; 500 to 550 for DQA1; some 590 for DPA1; and roughly 490 for DPB1. Alongside the repertoire data, information on donor age, sex, ethnicity and CMV serostatus was compiled. An early release covering just under 650 HLA-typed donors comprised roughly 300 gigabases of sequencing data and tens of millions of unique TCR sequences. All discovery cohort repertoires had been generated on a single sequencing platform. A later genetic analysis took genome-wide SNP genotypes for about 55% of the 666 donors and used that subset as a discovery cohort. An earlier analysis of around 580 of the donors used high-throughput TCR beta sequencing to judge whether each TCR beta V gene segment behaved as functional or pseudogenic. Along with the approximately 700-subject first cohort, a separate validation cohort of over a hundred different subjects was used. In a later analysis, previously published TCR beta repertoires from 666 donors were re-analyzed and high-resolution HLA genotyping was added so that TCR occurrence patterns could be studied. Class I and class II HLA loci were covered by the typing at four-digit resolution. Because of strong linkage in the cohort, four or five DR-DQ haplotypes were treated as single units for association and clustering. Among the roughly 400 genotyped donors, more than 70% belonged to the genetic ancestry cluster associated with self-reported Caucasian donors. The later analysis used no new phenotypic data to find candidate immune exposures, relying instead on TCR beta sequences and their occurrence across donors. The investigation overall reported the following: Sequencing depth was assumed to be roughly uniform across donors in the presence/absence analyses, though that assumption may not hold. A further reported finding was that TCR beta sequences accurately predicted the HLA-A and HLA-B alleles for most subjects in the first cohort. According to the authors, the approach could potentially be generalized to other disease states and immunological phenotypes. Because HLA typing was missing for some donors at each locus, association tests included only the typed subset. Only TCR beta chains were sequenced in this cohort, and the absence of alpha or paired-chain data limited detectable features. While some public TCRs were present in many individuals, most TCR sequences turned up only very rarely across donors. In a later analysis, HLA-associated TCR beta chains were found to be more clonally expanded and to have lower generation probabilities than equally common non-associated chains. The earlier analysis of about 600 of the donors excluded around 17 rarely observed V segments, including chromosome 9 orphons, because counts were too low. An association between a missense DCLRE1C variant and V-gene and J-gene trimming of TCR beta chains was found in a later genetic analysis and replicated in an independent cohort. Cytomegalovirus status was reported to be diagnosed by the classifier with high specificity and sensitivity in both the original and validation cohorts. In an earlier analysis of 587 of the donors, most TCR beta V segments appeared in productive rearrangements about 87% or about 30% of the time, broadly matching IMGT annotations. Correlated functional status among segregating V segments might reflect linkage disequilibrium, but an unknown experimental factor could not be ruled out. According to a later genetic analysis, donors in an Asian-associated ancestry cluster had fewer N-insertions in productive TCRs than the approximately 670-donor mean. At a false discovery rate of 0.05, a later analysis linked some 17,000 TCR beta sequences to specific HLA alleles. Because the 87-base-pair reads could not distinguish some IMGT-functional V segments, including TRBV6-2 and TRBV6-3, those segments were excluded. A few of the identified cytomegalovirus-associated TCR beta chains were confirmed in vitro to be specific for cytomegalovirus antigens. Several of the top co-occurrence clusters appeared to be linked to parvovirus B19, influenza, CMV and Epstein-Barr virus, according to a later analysis. A cluster of highly shared sequence variants was judged likely to be a technical artifact of the sequencing pipeline. Assigning TCR associations to individual alleles was difficult when HLA alleles, especially DR and DQ, strongly co-occurred. A later analysis found that TCR association rates varied across HLA loci, with DRB1 alleles showing the most associated TCRs and HLA-C alleles the fewest. A later analysis found that most CMV-associated TCR beta chains appeared HLA-restricted, with HLA associations seemingly driven largely by CMV exposure. In the study, some 160 TCR beta chains were listed as associated with cytomegalovirus. The only immune exposure information available for the cohort was CMV serostatus.

Receptor libraries were prepared by the immunoSEQ multiplex PCR assay. For the multiplex PCR, a mixture combining 60 forward primers for TCR Vbeta segments and 13 reverse primers for TCR Jbeta segments was used. The CDR3 region of rearranged TCR beta genes was amplified from genomic DNA by a multiplex PCR assay. On the Illumina HiSeq System, the amplified TCR beta libraries were sequenced as 87-base-pair reads. The authors' pipeline ran thus. In a later analysis, tens of millions of unique TCR beta chains were counted across the approximately 670 repertoires, and about 9.9 million of these chains were shared by at least two donors. Raw reads were error-corrected and collapsed into unique sequences with a nearest-neighbor algorithm that merged closely related sequences to remove PCR and sequencing errors. Alignment of CDR3 sequences to IMGT reference sequences was used to assign V, D and J gene segments. For a sequence to be retained, a match of at least six nucleotides was required to both a V gene segment and a J gene segment. A rearrangement was called productive if the CDR3 had no stop codons and remained in frame with V and J, and every other rearrangement was called non-productive. Following IMGT convention, CDR3 was defined as the stretch from the second conserved V-encoded cysteine to the conserved J-encoded phenylalanine. In an earlier analysis of approximately 590 of the donors, sequences lacking an unambiguous match to a single V gene segment were excluded. An earlier analysis of approximately 590 of the donors classified V segments as functional when productive rearrangements were above 56.7% and as segregating when the standard deviation between donors was above 5%. A statistical classification framework was built to diagnose cytomegalovirus status from the catalog of TCR beta chain sequences. In a later analysis, V and J genes were assigned by comparing TCR nucleotide sequences against IMGT/GENE-DB human TR gene sequences. In a later analysis, CDR3 sequences and most-parsimonious VDJ recombination scenarios were assigned using the TCRdist pipeline. A later analysis defined each TCR beta chain by its CDR3 amino acid sequence plus V-gene family, and excluded reads lacking a unique V-gene family. To address suspected cross-contamination and a sequencing artifact, a later analysis removed around 590 highly shared, low-generation-probability nucleotide sequences. A later analysis calculated a clonal expansion index for each public chain from normalized within-repertoire ranks of inferred template counts. In a later analysis, generation probabilities were computed with a VDJ recombination model fitted to out-of-frame rearrangements, and the resulting probabilities were checked against IGoR. Hypergeometric tests were used in a later analysis to score TCR-TCR, TCR-HLA and TCR-CMV co-occurrence, with a repertoire-size bias correction applied to the TCR pairs. A later analysis estimated false discovery rates by permuting HLA or CMV assignments 20 times. A later analysis grouped co-occurring TCRs with DBSCAN, adding TCRdist sequence similarity when clustering within HLA-allele-positive subsets. For co-occurrence clustering, repertoires with fewer than 30,000 or more than 120,000 public chains were excluded, along with roughly 5 repertoires with anomalous nucleotide sharing. The table comes from immuneACCESS by way of TCRdb, which keeps in-frame sequences with V and J called. Part of the clones is missing from these tables; in studies checked, under half for an unresolved V gene and the rest for unknown reasons. V, J and clone size were drawn from that table, and D and trimming were deduced from the DNA. The sample includes some 97,000 clones, with approximately 73% observed a single time. About 4% of the sample is in the top ten clones.

Regarding this clone: Which antigen it targets is not known. Base quality data are lacking; no much larger clone is found one base away.

The CDR3 goes from the cysteine to the phenylalanine over 12 residues. The DNA shown is the 36-base CDR3, in frame from base 1. V is clipped by 4 bases and J by 5 bases, and the sequence between their germline boundaries is 8 bases long. Per the germline V gene, SNHLY is the CDR1 and FYNNEI is the CDR2. The cohort comprised fewer than 700 healthy bone marrow donors. Cohort members were all nominally healthy when sampled, although unrecorded immune exposures were likely present. The donor was CMV seropositive and was included in the group of approximately 300 seropositive cohort members. A peripheral blood sample was collected from each donor, and TCR beta sequencing was performed on peripheral blood mononuclear cells. Genomic DNA was extracted from the blood cell samples with the Qiagen DNeasy Blood Extraction Kit.

The chain is made from TRBV2 and TRBJ2-5, with the D gene too uncertain to name. The sequence derives from a woman aged 45-59 years in good health and CMV-seropositive. Sample: PBMCs. The bases read TGTGCCAGCAGTGTCCCCCCGGAGACCCAGTACTTC. Its amino acids are CASSVPPETQYF.